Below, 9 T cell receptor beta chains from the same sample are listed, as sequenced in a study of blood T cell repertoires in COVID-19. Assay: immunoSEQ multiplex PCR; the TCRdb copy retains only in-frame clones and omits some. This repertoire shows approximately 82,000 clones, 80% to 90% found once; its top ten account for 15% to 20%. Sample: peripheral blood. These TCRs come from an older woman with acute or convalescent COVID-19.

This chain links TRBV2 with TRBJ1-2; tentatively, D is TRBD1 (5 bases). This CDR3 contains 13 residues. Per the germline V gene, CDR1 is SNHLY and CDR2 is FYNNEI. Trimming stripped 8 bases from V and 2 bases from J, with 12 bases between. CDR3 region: CASRGEGNYGYTF. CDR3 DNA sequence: TGTGCCAGCCGGGGGGAGGGAAACTATGGCTACACCTTC.

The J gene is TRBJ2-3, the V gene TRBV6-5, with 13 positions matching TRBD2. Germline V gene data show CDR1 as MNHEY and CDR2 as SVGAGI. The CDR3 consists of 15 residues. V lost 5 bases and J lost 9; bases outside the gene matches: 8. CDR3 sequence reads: CASSLGLAGEQTQYF. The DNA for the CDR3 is TGTGCCAGCAGTCTTGGACTAGCGGGAGAACAGACGCAGTATTTT.

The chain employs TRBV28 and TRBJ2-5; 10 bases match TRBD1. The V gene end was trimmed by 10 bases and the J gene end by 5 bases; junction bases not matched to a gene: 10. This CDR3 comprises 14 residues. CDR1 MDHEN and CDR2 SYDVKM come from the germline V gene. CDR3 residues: CATHRTGGSETQYF. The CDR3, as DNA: TGTGCCACACACCGGACAGGGGGGAGCGAGACCCAGTACTTC.

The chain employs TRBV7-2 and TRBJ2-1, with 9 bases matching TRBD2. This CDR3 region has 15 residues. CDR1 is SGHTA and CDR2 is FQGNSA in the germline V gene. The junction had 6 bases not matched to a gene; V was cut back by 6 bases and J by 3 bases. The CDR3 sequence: CASRISGGIYNEQFF. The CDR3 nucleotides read TGTGCCAGCAGGATTAGCGGGGGCATCTACAATGAGCAGTTCTTC.

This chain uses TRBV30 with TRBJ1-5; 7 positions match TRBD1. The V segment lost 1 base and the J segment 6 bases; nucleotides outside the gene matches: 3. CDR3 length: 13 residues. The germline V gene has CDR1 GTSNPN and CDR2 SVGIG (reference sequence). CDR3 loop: CAWSGQGRQPQHF. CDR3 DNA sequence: TGTGCCTGGAGTGGACAGGGCCGTCAGCCCCAGCATTTT. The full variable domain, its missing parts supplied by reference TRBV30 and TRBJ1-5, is SQTIHQWPATLVQPVGSPLSLECTVEGTSNPNLYWYRQAAGRGLQLLFYSVGIGQISSEVPQNLSASRPQDRQFILSSKKLLLSDSGFYLCAWSGQGRQPQHFGDGTRLSIL.

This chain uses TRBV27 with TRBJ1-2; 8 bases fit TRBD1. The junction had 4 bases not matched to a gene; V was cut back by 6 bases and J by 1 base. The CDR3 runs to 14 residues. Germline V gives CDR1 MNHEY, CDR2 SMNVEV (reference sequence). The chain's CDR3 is CASSRGQGNYGYTF. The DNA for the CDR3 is TGTGCCAGCAGCCGCGGACAGGGTAACTATGGCTACACCTTC.

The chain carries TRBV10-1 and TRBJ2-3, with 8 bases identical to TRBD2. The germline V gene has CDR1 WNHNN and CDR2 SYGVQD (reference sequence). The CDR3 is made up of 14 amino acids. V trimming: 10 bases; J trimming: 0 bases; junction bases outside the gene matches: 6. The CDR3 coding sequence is TGCGCCACGTCGGGGGGGGGTAGCACAGATACGCAGTATTTT. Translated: CATSGGGSTDTQYF.

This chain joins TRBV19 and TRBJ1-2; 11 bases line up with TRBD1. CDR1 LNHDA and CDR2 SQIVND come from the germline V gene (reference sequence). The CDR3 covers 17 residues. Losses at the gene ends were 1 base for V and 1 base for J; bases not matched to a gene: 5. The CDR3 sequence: CASSIGTGGANNYGYTF. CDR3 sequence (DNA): TGTGCCAGTAGTATAGGGACAGGGGGCGCGAATAACTATGGCTACACCTTC. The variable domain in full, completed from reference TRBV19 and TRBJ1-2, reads DGGITQSPKYLFRKEGQNVTLSCEQNLNHDAMYWYRQDPGQGLRLIYYSQIVNDFQKGDIAEGYSVSREKKESFPLTVTSAQKNPTAFYLCASSIGTGGANNYGYTFGSGTRLTVV.

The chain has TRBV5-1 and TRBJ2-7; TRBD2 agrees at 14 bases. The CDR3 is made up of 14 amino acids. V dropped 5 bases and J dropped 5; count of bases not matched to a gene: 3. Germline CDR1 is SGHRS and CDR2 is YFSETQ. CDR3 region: CASRPGLAGDEQYF. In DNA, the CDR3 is TGCGCCAGCAGGCCGGGACTAGCGGGAGACGAGCAGTACTTC.